This T cell receptor (beta chain) was recovered during a study of CD8+ T cells in alopecia areata. Study-wide background: At a dose of 5 to 10 mg twice daily, oral tofacitinib was given to treated patients.

It was cDNA, reverse transcribed from extracted RNA, that served as the sequencing template. Sequenced by immunoSEQ multiplex PCR; TCRdb stores in-frame clones only, minus some. The table includes about 91,000 clones, 35% to 45% detected once. V lost 5 bases, J lost 2 bases, and 12 bases stayed unmatched. CDR1 and CDR2 from the germline V gene are SGHAT and FQNNGV. This CDR3 is built from 18 residues. The source is a human donor with alopecia areata. Sequenced sample: CD4+ T cells sorted from blood. The genes are TRBV11-2 and TRBJ2-4; TRBD2 matches at 10 bases. CDR3 sequence reads: CASSLGSGRALTKNIQYF. DNA for the CDR3: TGTGCCAGCAGCCTGGGGAGCGGGAGGGCCTTAACCAAAAACATTCAGTACTTC. The full variable domain, in which reference TRBV11-2 and TRBJ2-4 provide the parts outside the CDR3, is EAGVAQSPRYKIIEKRQSVAFWCNPISGHATLYWYQQILGQGPKLLIQFQNNGVVDDSQLPKDRFSAERLKGVDSTLKIQPAKLEDSAVYLCASSLGSGRALTKNIQYFGAGTRLSVL.